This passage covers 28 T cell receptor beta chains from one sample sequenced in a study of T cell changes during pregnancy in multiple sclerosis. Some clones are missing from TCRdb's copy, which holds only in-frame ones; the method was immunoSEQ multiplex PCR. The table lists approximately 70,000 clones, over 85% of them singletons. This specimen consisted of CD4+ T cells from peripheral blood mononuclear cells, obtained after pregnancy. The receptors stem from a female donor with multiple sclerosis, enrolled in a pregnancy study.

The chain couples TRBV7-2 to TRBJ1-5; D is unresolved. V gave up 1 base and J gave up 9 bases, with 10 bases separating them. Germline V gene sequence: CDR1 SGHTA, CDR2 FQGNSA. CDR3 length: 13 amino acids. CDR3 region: CASSLEGGRPQHF. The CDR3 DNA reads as TGTGCCAGCAGCTTAGAGGGCGGGAGGCCCCAGCATTTT.

CDR3 residues: CAISTSNEQFF. The CDR3, as DNA: TGTGCCATCAGTACATCCAATGAGCAGTTCTTC. The chain has TRBV10-3 and TRBJ2-1; D not resolved. V lost 5 bases and J lost 6, with 5 bases in between. The CDR3 contains 11 residues. Germline values: CDR1 ENHRY, CDR2 SYGVKD.

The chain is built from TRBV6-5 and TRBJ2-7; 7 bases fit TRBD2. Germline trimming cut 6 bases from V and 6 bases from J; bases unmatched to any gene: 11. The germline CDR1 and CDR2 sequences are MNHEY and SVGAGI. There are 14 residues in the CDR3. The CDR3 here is CASRWEGGSREQYF. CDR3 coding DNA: TGTGCCAGCAGGTGGGAGGGAGGTAGTCGCGAGCAGTACTTC.

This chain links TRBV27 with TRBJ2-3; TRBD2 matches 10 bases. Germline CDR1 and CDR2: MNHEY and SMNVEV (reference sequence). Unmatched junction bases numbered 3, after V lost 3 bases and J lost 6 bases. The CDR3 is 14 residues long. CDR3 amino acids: CASSFSGRTDTQYF. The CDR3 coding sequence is TGTGCCAGCAGTTTTAGCGGGAGGACGGATACGCAGTATTTT.

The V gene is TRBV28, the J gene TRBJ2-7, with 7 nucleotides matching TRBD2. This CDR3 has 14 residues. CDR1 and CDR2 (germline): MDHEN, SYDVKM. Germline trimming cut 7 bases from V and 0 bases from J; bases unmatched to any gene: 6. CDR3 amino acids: CASTPGGSSYEQYF. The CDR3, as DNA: TGTGCCAGCACCCCCGGGGGGAGCTCCTACGAGCAGTACTTC.

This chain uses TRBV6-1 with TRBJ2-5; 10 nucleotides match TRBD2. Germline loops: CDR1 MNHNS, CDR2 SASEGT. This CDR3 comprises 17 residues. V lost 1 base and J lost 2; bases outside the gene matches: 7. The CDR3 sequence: CASSEELAGGLQETQYF. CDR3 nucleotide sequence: TGTGCCAGCAGTGAAGAATTAGCGGGAGGATTGCAAGAGACCCAGTACTTC.

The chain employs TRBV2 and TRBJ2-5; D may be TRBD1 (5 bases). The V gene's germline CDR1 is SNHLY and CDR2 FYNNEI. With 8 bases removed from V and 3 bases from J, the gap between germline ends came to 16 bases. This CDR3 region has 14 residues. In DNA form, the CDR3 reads TGTGCCAGCCAGGGTCAGGCAGGGAAAGAGACCCAGTACTTC. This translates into CASQGQAGKETQYF.

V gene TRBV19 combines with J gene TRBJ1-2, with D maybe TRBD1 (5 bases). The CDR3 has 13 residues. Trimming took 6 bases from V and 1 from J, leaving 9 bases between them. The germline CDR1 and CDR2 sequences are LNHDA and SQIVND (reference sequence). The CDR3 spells CASRQDFNYGYTF. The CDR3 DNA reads TGTGCCAGTAGACAGGATTTTAACTATGGCTACACCTTC.

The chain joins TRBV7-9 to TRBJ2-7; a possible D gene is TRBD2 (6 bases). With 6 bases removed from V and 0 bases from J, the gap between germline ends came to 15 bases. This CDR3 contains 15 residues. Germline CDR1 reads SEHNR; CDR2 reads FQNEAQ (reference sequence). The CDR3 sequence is CASSPRDLSSYEQYF. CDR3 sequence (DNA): TGTGCCAGCAGTCCGCGGGACTTGAGCTCCTACGAGCAGTACTTC. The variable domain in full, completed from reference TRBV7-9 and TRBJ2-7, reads DTGVSQNPRHKITKRGQNVTFRCDPISEHNRLYWYRQTLGQGPEFLTYFQNEAQLEKSRLLSDRFSAERPKGSFSTLEIQRTEQGDSAMYLCASSPRDLSSYEQYFGPGTRLTVT.

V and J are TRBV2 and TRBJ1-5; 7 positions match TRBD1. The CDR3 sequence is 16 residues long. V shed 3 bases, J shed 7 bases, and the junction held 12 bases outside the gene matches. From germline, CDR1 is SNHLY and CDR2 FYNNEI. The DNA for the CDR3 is TGTGCCAGCAGTGACGCCGGAGGAACAGGGGTACAGCCCCAGCATTTT. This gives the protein CASSDAGGTGVQPQHF.

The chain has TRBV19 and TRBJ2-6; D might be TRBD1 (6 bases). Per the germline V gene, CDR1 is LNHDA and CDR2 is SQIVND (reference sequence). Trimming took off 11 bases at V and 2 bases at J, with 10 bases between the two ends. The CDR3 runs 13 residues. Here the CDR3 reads CAATGPGANVLTF. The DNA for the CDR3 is TGTGCCGCTACAGGGCCTGGGGCCAACGTCCTGACTTTC.

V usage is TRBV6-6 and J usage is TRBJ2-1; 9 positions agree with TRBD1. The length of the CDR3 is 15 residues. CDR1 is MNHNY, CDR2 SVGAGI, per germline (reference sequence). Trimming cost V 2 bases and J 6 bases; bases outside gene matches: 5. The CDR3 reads CASSYRRDRVNEQFF. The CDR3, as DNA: TGTGCCAGCAGTTACCGCCGGGACAGGGTCAATGAGCAGTTCTTC.

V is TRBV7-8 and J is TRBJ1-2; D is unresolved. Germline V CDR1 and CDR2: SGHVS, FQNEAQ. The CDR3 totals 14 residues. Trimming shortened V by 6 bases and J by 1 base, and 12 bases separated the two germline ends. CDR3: CASSPNTVNYGYTF. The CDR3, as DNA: TGTGCCAGCAGTCCGAATACAGTTAACTATGGCTACACCTTC.

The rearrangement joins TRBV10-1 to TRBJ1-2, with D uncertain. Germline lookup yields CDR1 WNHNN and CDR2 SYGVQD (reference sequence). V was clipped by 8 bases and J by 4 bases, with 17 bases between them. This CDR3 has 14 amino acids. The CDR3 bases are TGCGCCAGCGGGGTCGGGTCCCGGGGCTATGGCTACACCTTC. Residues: CASGVGSRGYGYTF.

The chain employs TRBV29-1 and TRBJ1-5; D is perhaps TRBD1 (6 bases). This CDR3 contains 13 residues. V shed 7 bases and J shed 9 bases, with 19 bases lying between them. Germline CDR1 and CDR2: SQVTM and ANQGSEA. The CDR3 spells CSATDRPGGPQHF. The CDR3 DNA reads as TGCAGCGCTACGGACAGACCCGGAGGGCCCCAGCATTTT. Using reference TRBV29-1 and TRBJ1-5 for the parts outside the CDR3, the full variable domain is SAVISQKPSRDICQRGTSLTIQCQVDSQVTMMFWYRQQPGQSLTLIATANQGSEATYESGFVIDKFPISRPNLTFSTLTVSNMSPEDSSIYLCSATDRPGGPQHFGDGTRLSIL.

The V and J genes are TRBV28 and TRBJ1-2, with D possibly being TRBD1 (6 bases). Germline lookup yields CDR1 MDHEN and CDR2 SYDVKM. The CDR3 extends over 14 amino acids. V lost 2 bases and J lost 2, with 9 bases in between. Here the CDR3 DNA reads TGTGCCAGCAGTTTAAGCGACAGGAACTATGGCTACACCTTC. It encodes CASSLSDRNYGYTF.

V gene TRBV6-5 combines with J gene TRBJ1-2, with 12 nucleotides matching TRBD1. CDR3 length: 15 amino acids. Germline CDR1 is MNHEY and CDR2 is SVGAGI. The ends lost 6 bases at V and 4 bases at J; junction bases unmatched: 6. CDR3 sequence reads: CASSAGTGGAYGYTF. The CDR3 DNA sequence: TGTGCCAGCAGCGCCGGGACAGGGGGCGCCTATGGCTACACCTTC.

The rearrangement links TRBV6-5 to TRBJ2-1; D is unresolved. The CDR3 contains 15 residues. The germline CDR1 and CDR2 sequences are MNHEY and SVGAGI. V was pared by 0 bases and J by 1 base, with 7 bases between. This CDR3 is CASSYSLLSYNEQFF. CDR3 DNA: TGTGCCAGCAGTTACTCACTACTTTCCTACAATGAGCAGTTCTTC.

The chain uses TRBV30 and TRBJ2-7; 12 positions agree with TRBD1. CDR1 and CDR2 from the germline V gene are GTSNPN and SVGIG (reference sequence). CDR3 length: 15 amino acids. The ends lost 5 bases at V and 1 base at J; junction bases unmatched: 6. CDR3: CAWAGTGGSSYEQYF. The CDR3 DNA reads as TGTGCCTGGGCCGGGACAGGGGGCTCTTCCTACGAGCAGTACTTC.

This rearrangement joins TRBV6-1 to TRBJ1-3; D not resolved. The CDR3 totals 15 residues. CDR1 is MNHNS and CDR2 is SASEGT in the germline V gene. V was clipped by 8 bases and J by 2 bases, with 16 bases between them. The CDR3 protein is CASEDFRTAGNTIYF. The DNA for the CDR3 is TGTGCCAGCGAGGACTTCCGGACCGCTGGAAACACCATATATTTT.

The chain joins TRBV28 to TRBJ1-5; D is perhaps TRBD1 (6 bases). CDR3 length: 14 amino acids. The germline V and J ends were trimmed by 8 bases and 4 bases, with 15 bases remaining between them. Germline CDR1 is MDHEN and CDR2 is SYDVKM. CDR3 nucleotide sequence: TGTGCCAGCGGCAGGGGAAATTCTAATCAGCCCCAGCATTTT. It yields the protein CASGRGNSNQPQHF.

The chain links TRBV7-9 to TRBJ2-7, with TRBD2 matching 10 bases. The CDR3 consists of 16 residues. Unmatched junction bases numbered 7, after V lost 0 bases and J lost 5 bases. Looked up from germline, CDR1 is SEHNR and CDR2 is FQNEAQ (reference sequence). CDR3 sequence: CASSLAFGAGGDEQYF. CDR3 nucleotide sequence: TGTGCCAGCAGCTTAGCTTTTGGAGCGGGAGGGGACGAGCAGTACTTC.

CDR3 in DNA: TGTGCCAGCAGCGAACTAGCGGGAGTAGCTGGGGCCAACGTCCTGACTTTC. Its protein is CASSELAGVAGANVLTF. This rearrangement joins TRBV7-3 to TRBJ2-6; 11 bases map to TRBD2. This CDR3 comprises 17 residues. V was clipped by 5 bases and J by 2 bases; unmatched bases: 5. Germline CDR1 reads SGHTA; CDR2 reads FQGTGA. Complete variable domain (other parts from reference TRBV7-3 and TRBJ2-6): GAGVSQTPSNKVTEKGKYVELRCDPISGHTALYWYRQSLGQGPEFLIYFQGTGAADDSGLPNDRFFAVRPEGSVSTLKIQRTERGDSAVYLCASSELAGVAGANVLTFGAGSRLTVL.

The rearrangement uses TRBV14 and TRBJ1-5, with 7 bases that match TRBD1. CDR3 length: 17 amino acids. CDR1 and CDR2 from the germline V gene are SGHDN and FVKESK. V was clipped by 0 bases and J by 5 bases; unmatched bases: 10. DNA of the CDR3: TGTGCCAGCAGCCAAGATGAGGGACAGCCATCAGATCAGCCCCAGCATTTT. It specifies CASSQDEGQPSDQPQHF.

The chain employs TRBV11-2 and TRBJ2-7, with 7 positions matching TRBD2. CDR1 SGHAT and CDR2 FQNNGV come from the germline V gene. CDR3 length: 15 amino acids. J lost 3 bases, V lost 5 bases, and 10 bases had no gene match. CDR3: CASSHYTGGSYEQYF. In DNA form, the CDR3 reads TGTGCCAGCAGCCACTATACGGGAGGAAGCTACGAGCAGTACTTC.

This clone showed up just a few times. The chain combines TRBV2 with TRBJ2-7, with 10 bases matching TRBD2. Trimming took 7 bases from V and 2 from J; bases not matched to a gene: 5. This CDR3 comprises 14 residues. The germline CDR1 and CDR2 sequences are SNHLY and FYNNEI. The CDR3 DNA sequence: TGTGCCAGCACCCGGAGCGGGAGGGCCTACGAGCAGTACTTC. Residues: CASTRSGRAYEQYF.

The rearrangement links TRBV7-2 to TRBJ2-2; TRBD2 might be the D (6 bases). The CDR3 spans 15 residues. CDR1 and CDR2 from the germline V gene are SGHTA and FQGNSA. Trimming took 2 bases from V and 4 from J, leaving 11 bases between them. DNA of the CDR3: TGTGCCAGCAGCTTACTGGCGGGGCGCACCGGGGAGCTGTTTTTT. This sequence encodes CASSLLAGRTGELFF.

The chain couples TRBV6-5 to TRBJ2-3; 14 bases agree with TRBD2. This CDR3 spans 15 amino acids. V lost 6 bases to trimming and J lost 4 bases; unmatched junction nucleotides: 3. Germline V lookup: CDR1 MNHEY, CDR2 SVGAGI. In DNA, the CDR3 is TGTGCCAGCAGGGGGACTAGCGGGGGATCAGATACGCAGTATTTT. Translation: CASRGTSGGSDTQYF.